Listed below are T cell receptor beta chains from one sample, sequenced in a study of blood T cell repertoires in COVID-19. Produced via immunoSEQ multiplex PCR; TCRdb's table is partial and in-frame only. The sample contains 250,000 or so clones, around 83% of which appear only once. The source material was peripheral blood. Every receptor here comes from an elderly man with acute or convalescent COVID-19. Both conserved end residues are part of each CDR3. Fields, in order: clone size, D gene, J gene, V gene, CDR3 protein, CDR3 DNA. A D gene is named only where the DNA matches it firmly. Only some rows state a clone size, as once, few, many or a class for expanded clones.

few,TRBD1,TRBJ1-3,TRBV4-1,CASSQGAGGDSGNTIYF,TGCGCCAGCAGCCAAGGGGCAGGGGGCGACTCTGGAAACACCATATATTTT
-,-,TRBJ1-1,TRBV11-2,CASSPYHRGDLRVNTEAFF,TGTGCCAGCAGCCCGTACCACCGGGGGGACCTCCGGGTGAACACTGAAGCTTTCTTT
-,TRBD1,TRBJ2-3,TRBV5-1,CASSLGDRGSTDTQYF,TGCGCCAGCAGCTTGGGGGACAGGGGCTCGACAGATACGCAGTATTTT
-,TRBD2,TRBJ2-1,TRBV30,CAWSLLAGNEQFF,TGTGCCTGGAGTCTCCTAGCGGGGAATGAGCAGTTCTTC
-,-,TRBJ1-2,TRBV24-1,CATSDSDYGYTF,TGTGCCACCAGTGATTCGGACTATGGCTACACCTTC
-,TRBD1,TRBJ1-1,TRBV7-9,CASSLGGRSGQIFEAFF,TGTGCCAGCAGCTTGGGAGGTCGTTCGGGACAGATCTTTGAAGCTTTCTTT
-,TRBD1,TRBJ2-7,TRBV11-2,CASSLGAGGTYEQYF,TGTGCCAGCAGCTTAGGGGCAGGGGGCACCTACGAGCAGTACTTC
-,TRBD1,TRBJ1-4,TRBV19,CASSRDRVVSRKLFF,TGTGCCAGTAGCAGGGACAGGGTTGTCTCTCGGAAACTGTTTTTT
-,-,TRBJ1-5,TRBV6-6,CASSYFRGLGQPQHF,TGTGCCAGCAGTTACTTCAGGGGTTTGGGTCAGCCCCAGCATTTT
-,TRBD1,TRBJ2-2,TRBV5-1,CASSYWDRNTGELFF,TGCGCCAGCAGCTACTGGGACAGAAACACCGGGGAGCTGTTTTTT
once,-,TRBJ2-7,TRBV14,CASSQDRRQGFYEQYF,TGTGCCAGCAGCCAAGATCGGCGGCAGGGTTTCTACGAGCAGTACTTC
-,-,TRBJ2-7,TRBV4-1,CASSQDIGQFYEQYF,TGCGCCAGCAGCCAAGATATAGGACAGTTCTACGAGCAGTACTTC
once,-,TRBJ2-3,TRBV24-1,CATSDLARTDTQYF,TGTGCCACCAGTGATTTGGCCCGGACAGATACGCAGTATTTT
-,-,TRBJ2-3,TRBV18,CASSPFGGSLWVPDTQYF,TGTGCCAGCTCACCATTCGGGGGATCTCTGTGGGTTCCAGATACGCAGTATTTT
-,-,TRBJ1-4,TRBV10-1,CARELQGSTNEKLFF,TGCGCCAGAGAATTACAGGGCTCAACTAATGAAAAACTGTTTTTT
-,-,TRBJ2-1,TRBV30,CACNPGRVGYEQFF,TGTGCCTGTAACCCCGGGAGAGTAGGGTATGAGCAGTTCTTC
once,-,TRBJ2-7,TRBV7-8,CASSTRTASYEQYF,TGTGCCAGCAGCACTCGGACAGCCTCCTACGAGCAGTACTTC
-,TRBD1,TRBJ1-2,TRBV19,CASIQSRQGVGNYGYTF,TGTGCCAGTATCCAGTCACGACAGGGCGTAGGTAACTATGGCTACACCTTC
-,-,TRBJ2-6,TRBV28,CASRPGGSGANVLTF,TGTGCCAGCAGGCCCGGGGGTTCTGGGGCCAACGTCCTGACTTTC
-,TRBD1,TRBJ1-1,TRBV5-1,CASSPFRDRGGLAFF,TGCGCCAGCAGCCCCTTTCGGGACAGGGGAGGGTTGGCTTTCTTT
-,-,TRBJ1-2,TRBV20-1,CSASPPGGYTF,TGCAGTGCTAGTCCCCCGGGTGGCTACACCTTC
-,TRBD2,TRBJ2-5,TRBV5-4,CASSLGSGRYQETQYF,TGTGCCAGCAGCTTGGGTAGCGGGAGGTACCAAGAGACCCAGTACTTC
once,-,TRBJ2-5,TRBV7-9,CASSLPTGRETQYF,TGTGCCAGCAGCTTACCGACAGGGAGGGAGACCCAGTACTTC
once,TRBD1,TRBJ1-1,TRBV30,CAWSRGPPGTEAFF,TGTGCCTGGAGCAGGGGGCCCCCGGGCACTGAAGCTTTCTTT
-,TRBD2,TRBJ2-3,TRBV6-6,CASSFSGPTHTQYF,TGTGCCAGCAGTTTTAGCGGGCCGACCCATACGCAGTATTTT
-,TRBD2,TRBJ2-1,TRBV11-3,CASSVRSGGYNEQFF,TGTGCCAGCAGCGTACGAAGCGGGGGGTACAATGAGCAGTTCTTC
-,TRBD1,TRBJ1-2,TRBV10-2,CASTRDSGYGYTF,TGCGCCAGCACTCGGGACAGTGGGTATGGCTACACCTTC
few,-,TRBJ2-7,TRBV28,CASNRGSSKYEQYF,TGTGCCAGCAACCGCGGGTCTTCCAAATACGAGCAGTACTTC
once,TRBD1,TRBJ1-2,TRBV3-1/TRBV3-2,CASSQNPGGGSMYGYTF,TGTGCCAGCAGCCAAAACCCCGGAGGGGGCTCTATGTATGGCTACACCTTC
-,-,TRBJ2-5,TRBV5-4,CASSEPQETQYF,TGTGCCAGCTCCGAGCCCCAAGAGACCCAGTACTTC
once,-,TRBJ2-7,TRBV6-4,CASSDSPLTRLFSYEQYF,TGTGCCAGCAGTGACTCCCCGCTGACCCGACTGTTCTCCTACGAGCAGTACTTC
-,TRBD1,TRBJ1-6,TRBV3-1/TRBV3-2,CASSQDQGQGLYNSPLHF,TGTGCCAGCAGCCAAGATCAGGGACAGGGCCTCTATAATTCACCCCTCCACTTT
-,TRBD1,TRBJ1-1,TRBV9,CASSVAGGRFGAFF,TGTGCCAGCAGCGTGGCAGGGGGACGGTTCGGAGCTTTCTTT
-,TRBD2,TRBJ2-3,TRBV4-2,CASRSGGSDTQYF,TGTGCCAGCAGGAGCGGGGGCTCAGATACGCAGTATTTT
-,TRBD1,TRBJ1-5,TRBV19,CASTQTGGFIGGQPQHF,TGTGCCAGTACCCAGACAGGGGGCTTTATAGGTGGCCAGCCCCAGCATTTT
-,-,TRBJ1-2,TRBV14,CASSHGTAGGYTF,TGTGCCAGCAGCCACGGCACCGCGGGCGGCTACACCTTC
-,-,TRBJ2-7,TRBV28,CASSPGPAGPRRRYF,TGTGCCAGCAGTCCTGGCCCGGCGGGCCCCCGTCGTCGGTACTTC
-,TRBD1,TRBJ2-5,TRBV6-5,CASSYYQTGGRETQYF,TGTGCCAGCAGTTACTACCAGACAGGGGGTCGGGAGACCCAGTACTTC
-,TRBD2,TRBJ2-7,TRBV11-2,CASSLAAGGQSEQYF,TGTGCCAGCAGCTTAGCTGCGGGGGGCCAAAGCGAGCAGTACTTC
-,-,TRBJ2-3,TRBV18,CASSPVWTGTDTQYF,TGTGCCAGCTCACCAGTATGGACAGGCACAGATACGCAGTATTTT
-,TRBD1,TRBJ2-7,TRBV28,CASSPWGQGVGEQYF,TGTGCCAGCAGTCCTTGGGGACAGGGGGTGGGGGAGCAGTACTTC
-,-,TRBJ2-7,TRBV2,CASSEGPLREQYF,TGTGCCAGCAGTGAGGGGCCTCTAAGGGAGCAGTACTTC
-,-,TRBJ1-5,TRBV2,CASSGERGQPQHF,TGTGCCAGCAGTGGGGAGCGGGGGCAGCCCCAGCATTTT
-,-,TRBJ1-2,TRBV28,CASSLTRTGYGYTF,TGTGCCAGCAGCCTAACCCGGACTGGGTATGGCTACACCTTC
-,TRBD1,TRBJ2-3,TRBV14,CASSREGQGATDTQYF,TGTGCCAGCAGCCGAGAAGGACAGGGGGCGACAGATACGCAGTATTTT
-,-,TRBJ2-1,TRBV6-5,CASSPQGTYNEQFF,TGTGCCAGCAGTCCACAGGGCACCTACAATGAGCAGTTCTTC